This T cell receptor beta chain originates from a study of shared clonotypes between healthy human individuals. The CDR3 runs to 15 residues. CDR1 is KGHSH and CDR2 is LQKENI in the germline V gene. J lost 7 bases, V lost 3 bases, and 8 bases had no gene match. Sequencing used immunoSEQ multiplex PCR; TCRdb keeps in-frame clones, though not all of them. This sample yields under 650,000 clones, of which 90% to 96% are seen a single time; about 0.064% belongs to the top ten. The clonotype was recovered from a woman aged 25-40 years in good health. V and J are TRBV18 and TRBJ1-2, with 10 bases identical to TRBD1. The source material was naive CD4+ T cells sorted from blood. Noted subset: CD45RA+ positively selected. In DNA, the CDR3 is TGTGCCAGCTCACCCCCGGGACAGGGGCGCGTTGGCTACACCTTC. It is translated as CASSPPGQGRVGYTF.